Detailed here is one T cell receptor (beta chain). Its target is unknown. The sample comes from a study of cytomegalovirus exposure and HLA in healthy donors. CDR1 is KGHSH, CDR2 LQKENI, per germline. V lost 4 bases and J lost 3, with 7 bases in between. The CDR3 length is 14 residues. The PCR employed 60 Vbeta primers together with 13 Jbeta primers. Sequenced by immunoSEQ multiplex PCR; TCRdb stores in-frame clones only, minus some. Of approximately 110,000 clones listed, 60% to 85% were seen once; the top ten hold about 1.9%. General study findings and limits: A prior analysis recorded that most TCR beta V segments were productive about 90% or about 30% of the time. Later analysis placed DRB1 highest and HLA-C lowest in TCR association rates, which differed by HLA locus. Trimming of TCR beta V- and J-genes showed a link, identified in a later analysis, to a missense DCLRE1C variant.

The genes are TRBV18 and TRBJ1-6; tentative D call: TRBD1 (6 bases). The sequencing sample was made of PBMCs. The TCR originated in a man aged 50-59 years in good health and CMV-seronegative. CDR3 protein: CASSLQGYNSPLHF. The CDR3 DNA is TGTGCCAGCTCACTACAGGGCTATAATTCACCCCTCCACTTT.